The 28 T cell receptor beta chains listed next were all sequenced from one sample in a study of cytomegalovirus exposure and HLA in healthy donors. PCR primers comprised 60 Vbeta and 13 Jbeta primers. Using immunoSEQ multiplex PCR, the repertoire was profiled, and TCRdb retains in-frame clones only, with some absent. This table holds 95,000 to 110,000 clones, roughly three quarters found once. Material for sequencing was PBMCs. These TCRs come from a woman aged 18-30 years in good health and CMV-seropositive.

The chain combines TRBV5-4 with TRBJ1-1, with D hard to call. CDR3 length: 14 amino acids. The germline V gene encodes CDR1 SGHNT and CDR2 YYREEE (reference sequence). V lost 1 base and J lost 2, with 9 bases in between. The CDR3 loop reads CASSLFRANTEAFF. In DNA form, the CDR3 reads TGTGCCAGCAGCTTGTTCCGAGCTAACACTGAAGCTTTCTTT. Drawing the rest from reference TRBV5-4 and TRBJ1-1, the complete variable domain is ETGVTQSPTHLIKTRGQQVTLRCSSQSGHNTVSWYQQALGQGPQFIFQYYREEENGRGNFPPRFSGLQFPNYSSELNVNALELDDSALYLCASSLFRANTEAFFGQGTRLTVV.

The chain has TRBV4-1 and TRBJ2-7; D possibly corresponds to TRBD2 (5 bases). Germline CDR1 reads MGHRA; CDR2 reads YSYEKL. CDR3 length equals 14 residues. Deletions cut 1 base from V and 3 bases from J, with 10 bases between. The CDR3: CASSQVRGYYEQYF. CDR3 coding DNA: TGCGCCAGCAGCCAAGTGAGAGGGTACTACGAGCAGTACTTC.

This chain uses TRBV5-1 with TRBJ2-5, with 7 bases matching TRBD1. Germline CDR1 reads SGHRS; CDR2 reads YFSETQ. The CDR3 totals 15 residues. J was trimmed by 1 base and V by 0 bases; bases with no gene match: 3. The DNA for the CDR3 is TGCGCCAGCAGCTTGGGGACAGGTAGCCAAGAGACCCAGTACTTC. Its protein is CASSLGTGSQETQYF.

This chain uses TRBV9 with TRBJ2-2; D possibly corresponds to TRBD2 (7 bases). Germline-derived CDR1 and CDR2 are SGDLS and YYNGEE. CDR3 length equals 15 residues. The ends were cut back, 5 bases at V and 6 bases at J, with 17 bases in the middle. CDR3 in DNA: TGTGCCAGCAGTAGGGGGGAGGGTGCCCCCGGGGAGCTGTTTTTT. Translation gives CASSRGEGAPGELFF.

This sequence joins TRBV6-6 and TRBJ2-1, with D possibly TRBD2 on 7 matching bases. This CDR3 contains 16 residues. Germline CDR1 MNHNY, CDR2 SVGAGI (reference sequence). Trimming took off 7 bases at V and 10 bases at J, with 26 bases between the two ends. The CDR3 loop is CASISAAGEGGWEQFF. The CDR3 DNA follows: TGTGCCAGCATATCAGCCGCGGGAGAGGGGGGATGGGAGCAGTTCTTC.

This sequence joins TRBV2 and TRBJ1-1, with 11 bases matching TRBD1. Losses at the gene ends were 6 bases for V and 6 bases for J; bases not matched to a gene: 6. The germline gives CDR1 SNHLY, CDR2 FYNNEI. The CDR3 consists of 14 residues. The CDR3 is CASSQDRGQAEAFF. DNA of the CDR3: TGTGCCAGCAGCCAGGACAGGGGGCAGGCTGAAGCTTTCTTT.

The DNA of the CDR3 is TGTGCCAGCAAGGACCTTGCACTCACAGGGTATGGCTACACCTTC. This encodes CASKDLALTGYGYTF. V gene TRBV4-2 combines with J gene TRBJ1-2, with TRBD1 as a possible D gene (6 bases). The ends were cut back, 7 bases at V and 5 bases at J, with 20 bases in the middle. Germline values: CDR1 LGHNA, CDR2 YNFKEQ. The CDR3 spans 15 residues.

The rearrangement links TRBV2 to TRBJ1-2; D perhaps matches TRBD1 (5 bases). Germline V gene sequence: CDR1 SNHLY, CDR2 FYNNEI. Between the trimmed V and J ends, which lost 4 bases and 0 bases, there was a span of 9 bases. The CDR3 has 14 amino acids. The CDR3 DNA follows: TGTGCCAGCAGTGGTAGGGGTACTAACTATGGCTACACCTTC. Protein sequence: CASSGRGTNYGYTF. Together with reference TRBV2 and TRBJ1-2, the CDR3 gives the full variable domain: EPEVTQTPSHQVTQMGQEVILRCVPISNHLYFYWYRQILGQKVEFLVSFYNNEISEKSEIFDDQFSVERPDGSNFTLKIRSTKLEDSAMYFCASSGRGTNYGYTFGSGTRLTVV.

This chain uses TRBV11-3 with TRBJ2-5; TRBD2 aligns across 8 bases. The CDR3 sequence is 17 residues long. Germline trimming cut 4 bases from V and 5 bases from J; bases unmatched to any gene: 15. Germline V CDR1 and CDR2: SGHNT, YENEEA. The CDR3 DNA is TGTGCCAGCAGCTGGGGACGGGAGGGCCAGGTAGGGGAGACCCAGTACTTC. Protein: CASSWGREGQVGETQYF.

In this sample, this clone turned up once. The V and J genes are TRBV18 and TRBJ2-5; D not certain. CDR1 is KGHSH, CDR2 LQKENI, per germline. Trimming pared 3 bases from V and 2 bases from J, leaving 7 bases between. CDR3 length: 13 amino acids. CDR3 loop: CASSPAVQETQYF. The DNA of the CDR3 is TGTGCCAGCTCACCCGCAGTACAAGAGACCCAGTACTTC. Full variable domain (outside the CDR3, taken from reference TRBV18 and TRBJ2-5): NAGVMQNPRHLVRRRGQEARLRCSPMKGHSHVYWYRQLPEEGLKFMVYLQKENIIDESGMPKERFSAEFPKEGPSILRIQQVVRGDSAAYFCASSPAVQETQYFGPGTRLLVL.

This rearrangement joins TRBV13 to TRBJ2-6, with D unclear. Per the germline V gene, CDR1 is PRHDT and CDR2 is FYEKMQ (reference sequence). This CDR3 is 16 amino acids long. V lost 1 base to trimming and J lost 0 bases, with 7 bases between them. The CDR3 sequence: CASSLAGNSGANVLTF. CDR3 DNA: TGTGCCAGCAGCTTAGCAGGCAACTCTGGGGCCAACGTCCTGACTTTC. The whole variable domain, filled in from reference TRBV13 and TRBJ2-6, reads AAGVIQSPRHLIKEKRETATLKCYPIPRHDTVYWYQQGPGQDPQFLISFYEKMQSDKGSIPDRFSAQQFSDYHSELNMSSLELGDSALYFCASSLAGNSGANVLTFGAGSRLTVL.

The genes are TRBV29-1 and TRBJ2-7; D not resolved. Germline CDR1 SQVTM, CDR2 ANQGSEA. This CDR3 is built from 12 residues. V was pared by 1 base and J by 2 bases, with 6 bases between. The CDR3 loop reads CSVEVQAYEQYF. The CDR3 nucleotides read TGCAGCGTTGAAGTCCAGGCCTACGAGCAGTACTTC.

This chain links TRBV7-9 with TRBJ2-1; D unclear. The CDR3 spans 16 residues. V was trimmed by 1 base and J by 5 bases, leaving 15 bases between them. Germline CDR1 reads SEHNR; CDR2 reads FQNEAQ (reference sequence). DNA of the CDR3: TGTGCCAGCAGCTTAGGTGGAGCCGGAGTTAACAATGAGCAGTTCTTC. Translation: CASSLGGAGVNNEQFF.

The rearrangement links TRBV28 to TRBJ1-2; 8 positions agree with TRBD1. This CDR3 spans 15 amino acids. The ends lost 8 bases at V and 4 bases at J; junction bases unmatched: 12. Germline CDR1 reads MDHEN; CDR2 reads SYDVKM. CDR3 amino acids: CASSATGVRGYGYTF. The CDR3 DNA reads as TGTGCCAGCTCCGCGACAGGGGTAAGGGGCTATGGCTACACCTTC.

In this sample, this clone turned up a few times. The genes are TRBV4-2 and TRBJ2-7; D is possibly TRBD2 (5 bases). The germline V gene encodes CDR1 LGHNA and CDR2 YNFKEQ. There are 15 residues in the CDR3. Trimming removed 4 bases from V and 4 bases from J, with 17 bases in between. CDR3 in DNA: TGTGCCAGCAGCCCCGGGGATAACACTAGATACGAGCAGTACTTC. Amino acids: CASSPGDNTRYEQYF.

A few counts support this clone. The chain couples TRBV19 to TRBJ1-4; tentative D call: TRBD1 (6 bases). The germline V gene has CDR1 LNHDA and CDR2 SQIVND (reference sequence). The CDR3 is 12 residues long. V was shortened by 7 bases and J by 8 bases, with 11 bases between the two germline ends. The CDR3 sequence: CASTGAVEKLFF. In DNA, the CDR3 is TGTGCCAGTACAGGGGCGGTGGAAAAACTGTTTTTT.

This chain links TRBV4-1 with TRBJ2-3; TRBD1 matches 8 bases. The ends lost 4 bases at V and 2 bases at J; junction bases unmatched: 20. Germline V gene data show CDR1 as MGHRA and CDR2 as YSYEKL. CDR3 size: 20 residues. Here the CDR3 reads CASSPLSAQGAHLITDTQYF. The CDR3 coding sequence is TGCGCCAGCAGCCCCCTTTCGGCGCAGGGGGCTCACCTGATCACAGATACGCAGTATTTT.

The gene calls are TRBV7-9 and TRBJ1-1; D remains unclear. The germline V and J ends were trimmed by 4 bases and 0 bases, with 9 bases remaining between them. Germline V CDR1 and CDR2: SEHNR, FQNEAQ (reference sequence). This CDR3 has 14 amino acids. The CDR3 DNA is TGTGCCAGCAGCTATGGACTTATGAACACTGAAGCTTTCTTT. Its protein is CASSYGLMNTEAFF.

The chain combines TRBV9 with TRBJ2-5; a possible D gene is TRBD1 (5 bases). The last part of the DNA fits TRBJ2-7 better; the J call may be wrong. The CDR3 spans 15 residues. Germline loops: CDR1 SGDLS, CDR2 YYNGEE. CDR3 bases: TGTGCCAGCAGCGTCCAGGGTGGCAGCTCCTACGAGCAGTACTTC. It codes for CASSVQGGSSYEQYF.

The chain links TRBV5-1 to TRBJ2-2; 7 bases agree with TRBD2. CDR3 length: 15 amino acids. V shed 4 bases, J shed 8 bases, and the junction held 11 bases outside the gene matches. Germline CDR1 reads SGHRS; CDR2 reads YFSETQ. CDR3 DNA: TGCGCCAGCAGCGGGGAGCGGGGCCCCGGAGGGGAGCTGTTTTTT. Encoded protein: CASSGERGPGGELFF. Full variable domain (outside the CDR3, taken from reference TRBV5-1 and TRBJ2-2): KAGVTQTPRYLIKTRGQQVTLSCSPISGHRSVSWYQQTPGQGLQFLFEYFSETQRNKGNFPGRFSGRQFSNSRSEMNVSTLELGDSALYLCASSGERGPGGELFFGEGSRLTVL.

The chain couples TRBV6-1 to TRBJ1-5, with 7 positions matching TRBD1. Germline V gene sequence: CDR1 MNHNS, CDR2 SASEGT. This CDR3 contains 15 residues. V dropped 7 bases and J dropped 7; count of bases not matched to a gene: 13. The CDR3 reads CASIIGQGVGQPQHF. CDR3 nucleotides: TGTGCCAGCATCATAGGGCAGGGGGTCGGGCAGCCCCAGCATTTT.

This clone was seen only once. The CDR3 DNA is TGTGCCAGCCGTCAAGGGAGCTCCTACGAGCAGTACTTC. It yields the protein CASRQGSSYEQYF. The V call is TRBV7-8, the J call TRBJ2-7; the D gene is possibly TRBD2 (5 bases). Germline lookup yields CDR1 SGHVS and CDR2 FQNEAQ. The length of the CDR3 is 13 residues. Trimming stripped 8 bases from V and 0 bases from J, with 11 bases between.

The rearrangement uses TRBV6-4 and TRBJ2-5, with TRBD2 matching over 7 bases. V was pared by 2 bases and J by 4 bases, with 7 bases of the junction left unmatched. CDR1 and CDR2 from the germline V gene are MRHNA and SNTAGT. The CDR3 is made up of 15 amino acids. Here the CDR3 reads CASSDGMGGVETQYF. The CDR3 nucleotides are TGTGCCAGCAGTGACGGTATGGGAGGGGTAGAGACCCAGTACTTC.

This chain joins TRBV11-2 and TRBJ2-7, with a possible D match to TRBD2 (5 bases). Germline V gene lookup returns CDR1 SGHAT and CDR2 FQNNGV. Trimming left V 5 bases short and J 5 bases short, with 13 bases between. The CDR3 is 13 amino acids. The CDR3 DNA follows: TGTGCCAGCAGCCACGAGGTGAGGGACGAGCAGTACTTC. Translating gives CASSHEVRDEQYF. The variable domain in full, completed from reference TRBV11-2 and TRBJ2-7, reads EAGVAQSPRYKIIEKRQSVAFWCNPISGHATLYWYQQILGQGPKLLIQFQNNGVVDDSQLPKDRFSAERLKGVDSTLKIQPAKLEDSAVYLCASSHEVRDEQYFGPGTRLTVT.

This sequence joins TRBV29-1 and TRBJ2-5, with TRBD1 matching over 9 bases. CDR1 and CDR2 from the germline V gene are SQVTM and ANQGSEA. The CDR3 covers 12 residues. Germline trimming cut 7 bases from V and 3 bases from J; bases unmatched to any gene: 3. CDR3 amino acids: CSAGQGKETQYF. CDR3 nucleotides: TGCAGCGCGGGACAGGGTAAAGAGACCCAGTACTTC.

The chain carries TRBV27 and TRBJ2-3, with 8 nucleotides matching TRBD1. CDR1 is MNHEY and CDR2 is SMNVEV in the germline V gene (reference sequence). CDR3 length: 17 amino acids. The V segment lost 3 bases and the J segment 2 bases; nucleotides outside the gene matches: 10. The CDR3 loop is CASSFGDRWRLTDTQYF. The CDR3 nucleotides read TGTGCCAGCAGTTTCGGGGACAGGTGGAGACTCACAGATACGCAGTATTTT.

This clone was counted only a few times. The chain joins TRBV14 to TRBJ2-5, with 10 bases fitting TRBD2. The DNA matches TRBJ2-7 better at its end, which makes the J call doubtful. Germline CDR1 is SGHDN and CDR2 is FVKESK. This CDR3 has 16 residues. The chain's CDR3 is CASSQVRAGGDHEQYF. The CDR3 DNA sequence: TGTGCCAGCAGCCAAGTTCGAGCGGGAGGGGACCACGAGCAGTACTTC.

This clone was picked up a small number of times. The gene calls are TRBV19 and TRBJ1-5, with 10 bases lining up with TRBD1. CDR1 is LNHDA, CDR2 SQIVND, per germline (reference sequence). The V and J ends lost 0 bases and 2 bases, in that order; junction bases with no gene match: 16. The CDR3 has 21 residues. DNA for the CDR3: TGTGCCAGTAGTATAGAGGGGGTTCTGGACAGGGGGGAAAGAGGCAATCAGCCCCAGCATTTT. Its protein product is CASSIEGVLDRGERGNQPQHF. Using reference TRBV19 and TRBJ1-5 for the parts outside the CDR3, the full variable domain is DGGITQSPKYLFRKEGQNVTLSCEQNLNHDAMYWYRQDPGQGLRLIYYSQIVNDFQKGDIAEGYSVSREKKESFPLTVTSAQKNPTAFYLCASSIEGVLDRGERGNQPQHFGDGTRLSIL.